Listed below are T cell receptor beta chains from one sample, sequenced in a study of blood T cell repertoires in COVID-19. Produced via immunoSEQ multiplex PCR; TCRdb's table is partial and in-frame only. This table holds about 140,000 clones, around 90% found once. The material sequenced was peripheral blood. The receptors stem from a man between 70 and 80 years old with acute or convalescent COVID-19. CDR3s include the opening cysteine and the closing phenylalanine or tryptophan. A D gene is named only where the DNA matches it firmly. Size tells how often a clone was seen (once, few, many) or the class of an expanded clone, and some rows leave it out.

TRBD2	16	TRBV7-8	-	TRBJ2-1	TGTGCCAGCAGCGTCGGGACTAGCGGGAGTGGGTATGAGCAGTTCTTC	CASSVGTSGSGYEQFF
-	14	TRBV27	-	TRBJ1-5	TGTGCCAGCAGCTTACGGGGAATCAATCAGCCCCAGCATTTT	CASSLRGINQPQHF
-	16	TRBV5-1	-	TRBJ1-1	TGCGCCAGCAGCTTGGCAGGCAGCCATTATGAAGGAGAAGCTTTCTTT	CASSLAGSHYEGEAFF
TRBD1	15	TRBV11-2	-	TRBJ2-5	TGTGCCAGCAACCAACAGGGGTCAGTAGGAGAGACCCAGTACTTC	CASNQQGSVGETQYF
-	13	TRBV7-2	-	TRBJ1-3	TGTGCCAGCAGCTCCGGGGTTGGAAACACCATATATTTT	CASSSGVGNTIYF
-	14	TRBV5-1	-	TRBJ2-5	TGCGCCAGCCAGCATCAGGGTAGGCCAGAGACCCAGTACTTC	CASQHQGRPETQYF
TRBD2	18	TRBV27	-	TRBJ2-3	TGTGCCAGCAGTTTTGAAAGGCTAAGCGGGAGGGCCAGAGATACGCAGTATTTT	CASSFERLSGRARDTQYF
TRBD1	12	TRBV27	-	TRBJ2-4	TGTGCCAGTGGACAGGGGGCGAACATTCAGTACTTC	CASGQGANIQYF
TRBD1	15	TRBV6-5	once	TRBJ1-2	TGTGCCAGCAGTTCAAGGAGACAGGGAACCTATGGCTACACCTTC	CASSSRRQGTYGYTF
TRBD1	15	TRBV9	-	TRBJ1-3	TGTGCCAGCAGCAACGGACAGGGGGCTGGAAACACCATATATTTT	CASSNGQGAGNTIYF
TRBD2	17	TRBV19	-	TRBJ2-2	TGTGCCAGTAGTCTTTTAGCGGGAAAAGGAGGGACCGGGGAGCTGTTTTTT	CASSLLAGKGGTGELFF
-	16	TRBV3-1/TRBV3-2	-	TRBJ2-4	TGTGCCAGCAGCCAAGATCCTCCCCAGGGGGGATACATTCAGTACTTC	CASSQDPPQGGYIQYF
-	17	TRBV3-1/TRBV3-2	-	TRBJ1-5	TGTGCCAGCAGCCAAGGAGGGACTCCATTTAGCAATCAGCCCCAGCATTTT	CASSQGGTPFSNQPQHF
-	19	TRBV12-1	-	TRBJ1-4	TGTGCCAGCAGTAATAGCTCGGACAGTTGTTTTGCAACTAATGAAAAACTGTTTTTT	CASSNSSDSCFATNEKLFF
-	15	TRBV7-8	-	TRBJ1-1	TGTGCCAGCAGCCTACCGCCAGGGGTCTCCCCTGAAGCTTTCTTT	CASSLPPGVSPEAFF
-	14	TRBV28	-	TRBJ1-4	TGTGCCAGCAGTACCCCCGGACAGAATGAAAAACTGTTTTTT	CASSTPGQNEKLFF
-	13	TRBV6-5	-	TRBJ2-2	TGTGCCAGCACCAGGGGAAGGGCCGGGGAGCTGTTTTTT	CASTRGRAGELFF
-	15	TRBV27	-	TRBJ1-4	TGTGCCAGCAGTTTTACCCCAACAGGGCCTGAAAAACTGTTTTTT	CASSFTPTGPEKLFF
-	12	TRBV18	few	TRBJ1-5	TGTGCCAGCTCCCCGAACGGGCAGCCCCAGCATTTT	CASSPNGQPQHF
-	13	TRBV6-5	-	TRBJ1-5	TGTGCCAGCAATCCCGGGACTTGGCAGCCCCAGCATTTT	CASNPGTWQPQHF
-	16	TRBV5-4	once	TRBJ2-6	TGTGCCAGCAGCTTGGATGGGCTCTGGGGGGCCAACGTCCTGACTTTC	CASSLDGLWGANVLTF
-	15	TRBV6-4	-	TRBJ1-3	TGTGCCAGCAGTGACTCGATCGGAGGAGGAAACACCATATATTTT	CASSDSIGGGNTIYF
-	16	TRBV19	-	TRBJ1-5	TGTGCCAGTAGTATGTGGGGGGGCTATGGCAATCAGCCCCAGCATTTT	CASSMWGGYGNQPQHF
TRBD1	15	TRBV19	-	TRBJ1-4	TGTGCCAGTAGTCAACAGGGGGCAACTAATGAAAAACTGTTTTTT	CASSQQGATNEKLFF
-	13	TRBV5-4	once	TRBJ2-3	TGTGCCAGCAGCTTTTGGGCGACAGATACGCAGTATTTT	CASSFWATDTQYF
TRBD2	17	TRBV6-1	-	TRBJ2-4	TGTGCCAGCAGTGAAGCGACTAGCGGGGGGGCCTGGGACATTCAGTACTTC	CASSEATSGGAWDIQYF
-	15	TRBV7-2	-	TRBJ1-2	TGTGCTAGCAGCTTATTTACAGAGGGATTTTATGGCTACACCTTC	CASSLFTEGFYGYTF
TRBD1	12	TRBV29-1	-	TRBJ1-2	TGCAGCGTTGATACAGGGGCCAGCGGCTACACCTTC	CSVDTGASGYTF
TRBD1	13	TRBV29-1	few	TRBJ1-5	TGCAGCGCCGGACAGGGCATGGATCAGCCCCAGCATTTT	CSAGQGMDQPQHF
-	16	TRBV9	-	TRBJ2-3	TGTGCCAGCAGCCGGGGAGGTCCTCTTGAAGGGGATACGCAGTATTTT	CASSRGGPLEGDTQYF
-	13	TRBV7-9	-	TRBJ1-1	TGTGCCAGCAGCTTAGTAGGGGGTAATGAAGCTTTCTTT	CASSLVGGNEAFF
TRBD2	14	TRBV10-1	-	TRBJ2-2	TGCGCCACTTCTCGGGGGGGAGGAACCGGGGAGCTGTTTTTT	CATSRGGGTGELFF
-	14	TRBV9	-	TRBJ1-1	TGTGCCAGCAGCGCCGGACAGCAGAACACTGAAGCTTTCTTT	CASSAGQQNTEAFF
TRBD2	16	TRBV4-1	-	TRBJ2-1	TGCGCCAGCAGCCAAGTTACCGGGGGGGCCTGGAATGAGCAGTTCTTC	CASSQVTGGAWNEQFF
-	14	TRBV5-1	-	TRBJ1-5	TGCGCCAGCAGCTTGATGGGGGGAAATCAGCCCCAGCATTTT	CASSLMGGNQPQHF
TRBD1	15	TRBV5-4	-	TRBJ2-6	TGTGCCAGCAGCCCAGGGGGCTCTGGGGCCAACGTCCTGACTTTC	CASSPGGSGANVLTF
-	15	TRBV21-1	-	TRBJ1-2	TGTGCCAGCAGCAAAGAACGTAGAGCTAACTATGGCTACACCTTC	CASSKERRANYGYTF
-	13	TRBV6-5	-	TRBJ1-5	TGTGCCAGCGGGGGCTGGGGCAATCAGCCCCAGCATTTT	CASGGWGNQPQHF
TRBD1	13	TRBV27	-	TRBJ2-7	TGTGCCAGTGCGGACAGGGGTGCCTACGAGCAGTACTTC	CASADRGAYEQYF
TRBD1	14	TRBV7-2	-	TRBJ2-5	TGTGCCAGCAGCCCAGGACAGGGCGGGGAGACCCAGTACTTC	CASSPGQGGETQYF
-	17	TRBV3-1/TRBV3-2	-	TRBJ2-7	TGTGCCAGCAGCCAAGATAGGACACCTTCTCTCTCCTACGAGCAGTACTTC	CASSQDRTPSLSYEQYF
TRBD1	13	TRBV28	-	TRBJ1-1	TGTGCCAGCAGTAGACAGGGTAACACTGAAGCTTTCTTT	CASSRQGNTEAFF
-	12	TRBV28	-	TRBJ1-2	TGTGCCAGCTCCCTTGACATCACCGGCTACACCTTC	CASSLDITGYTF
-	11	TRBV29-1	-	TRBJ2-5	TGCAGCGTTGAACAGGCGGGGACCCAGTACTTC	CSVEQAGTQYF
TRBD1	15	TRBV6-5	-	TRBJ1-5	TGTGCCAGCAGTTCAACCGGGACAGGGCCTCAGCCCCAGCATTTT	CASSSTGTGPQPQHF
TRBD1	15	TRBV27	-	TRBJ1-4	TGTGCCAGCAGTTTATTGGGGACAGGGATTGAAAAACTGTTTTTT	CASSLLGTGIEKLFF
-	18	TRBV28	once	TRBJ1-5	TGTGCCAGCAGTTTTGGGCCCACTAAGGGGAAGGCTTTTCAGCCCCAGCATTTT	CASSFGPTKGKAFQPQHF
-	15	TRBV11-2	-	TRBJ2-5	TGTGCCAGCTTACCGACCGGGGGGCCCCAAGAGACCCAGTACTTC	CASLPTGGPQETQYF
TRBD1	14	TRBV7-9	-	TRBJ1-4	TGTGCCAGCAGCGCCGGGACAGGTCGCGAAAAACTGTTTTTT	CASSAGTGREKLFF
-	15	TRBV7-9	few	TRBJ2-2	TGTGCCAGCAGCTTAGGCAGGGCCCACACCGGGGAGCTGTTTTTT	CASSLGRAHTGELFF
-	17	TRBV29-1	-	TRBJ2-4	TGCAGCGTTGACGAAGGCGGCCAGGGTCGGGCCAAAAACATTCAGTACTTC	CSVDEGGQGRAKNIQYF
-	16	TRBV5-1	-	TRBJ2-1	TGCGCCAGCAGCTTGGATGGGCGGGCCTCCTACAATGAGCAGTTCTTC	CASSLDGRASYNEQFF
-	13	TRBV28	-	TRBJ2-4	TGTGCCAGCCGCCCCCAGGGAAAAAACATTCAGTACTTC	CASRPQGKNIQYF
-	15	TRBV5-6	-	TRBJ2-7	TGTGCCAGCCCGTGGAGGGGAGATGTCACCTACGAGCAGTACTTC	CASPWRGDVTYEQYF
-	15	TRBV7-9	-	TRBJ2-3	TGTGCCAGCAGCCCACCTACCGCGGGCCGAGATACGCAGTATTTT	CASSPPTAGRDTQYF
-	14	TRBV28	-	TRBJ2-5	TGTGCCAGCAGTTTCATAGCGGAACAAGAGACCCAGTACTTC	CASSFIAEQETQYF
TRBD1	16	TRBV7-2	-	TRBJ1-1	TGTGCCAGCAGCCCTGGACCAGGACAGGGGAACACTGAAGCTTTCTTT	CASSPGPGQGNTEAFF
-	16	TRBV3-1/TRBV3-2	-	TRBJ1-1	TGTGCCAGCAGCCAAGTGAGGGTTAGTTCCCTCACTGAAGCTTTCTTT	CASSQVRVSSLTEAFF
TRBD1	12	TRBV9	-	TRBJ2-3	TGTGCCAGCGGGACAGGGTCAGATACGCAGTATTTT	CASGTGSDTQYF